These 4 T cell receptor beta chains were sequenced from one sample in a study of blood T cell repertoires in COVID-19. Libraries were prepared by immunoSEQ multiplex PCR; TCRdb keeps only in-frame clonotypes and omits some of them. The table has almost 100,000 clones, roughly 86% seen once. Input material: peripheral blood. The receptors here all came from a middle-aged man with acute or convalescent COVID-19.

The chain combines TRBV3-1 (or the pseudogene TRBV3-2) with TRBJ1-1; D might be TRBD1 (5 bases). The CDR3 is 13 residues long. V was clipped by 3 bases and J by 5 bases, with 10 bases between them. CDR1 is LGHDT and CDR2 is YNNKEL in the germline V gene (reference sequence). CDR3 nucleotides: TGTGCCAGCAGCCAGGGGCAAGTTACTGAAGCTTTCTTT. Translation: CASSQGQVTEAFF.

The chain couples TRBV12-5 to TRBJ1-1; 8 bases line up with TRBD1. The CDR3 is 14 residues long. Unmatched junction bases numbered 3, after V lost 5 bases and J lost 1 base. The germline V gene has CDR1 LGHNT and CDR2 FRNRAP. CDR3: CASGLGQGNTEAFF. The CDR3 nucleotides are TGTGCTAGTGGTCTCGGACAGGGGAACACTGAAGCTTTCTTT.

The chain uses TRBV7-9 and TRBJ1-1; D is perhaps TRBD1 (5 bases). Germline V gene lookup returns CDR1 SEHNR and CDR2 FQNEAQ (reference sequence). The CDR3 totals 14 residues. V was pared by 5 bases and J by 1 base, with 11 bases between. CDR3 amino acids: CASSENGQNTEAFF. The CDR3 DNA sequence: TGTGCCAGCAGCGAAAATGGACAGAACACTGAAGCTTTCTTT.

V gene TRBV19 combines with J gene TRBJ2-3; TRBD2 might be the D (5 bases). Germline CDR1 and CDR2: LNHDA and SQIVND (reference sequence). Trimming stripped 4 bases from V and 2 bases from J, with 10 bases between. This CDR3 has 14 amino acids. The CDR3 DNA reads TGTGCCAGTAGTAGAAGCGGCGACACAGATACGCAGTATTTT. It translates to CASSRSGDTDTQYF.